The source of this TCR beta chain is a study of T cell changes during pregnancy in multiple sclerosis. This clone was seen a single time. Libraries were prepared by immunoSEQ multiplex PCR; TCRdb keeps only in-frame clonotypes and omits some of them. The table shows over 50,000 clones, with nearly 90% occurring only once. Germline loops: CDR1 SGHNT, CDR2 YYREEE (reference sequence). The CDR3 loop spans 13 amino acids. V lost 4 bases to trimming and J lost 8 bases, with 15 bases between them. Sequences were derived from peripheral blood, sampled in the first trimester of pregnancy. The sequence came from a female donor with multiple sclerosis, enrolled in a pregnancy study. The chain links TRBV5-4 to TRBJ1-2; D ambiguous. DNA for the CDR3: TGTGCCAGCAGCAGGGCCGCCGGAGGAGGCTACACCTTC. Protein product: CASSRAAGGGYTF. The whole variable domain, filled in from reference TRBV5-4 and TRBJ1-2, reads ETGVTQSPTHLIKTRGQQVTLRCSSQSGHNTVSWYQQALGQGPQFIFQYYREEENGRGNFPPRFSGLQFPNYSSELNVNALELDDSALYLCASSRAAGGGYTFGSGTRLTVV.